What follows are 27 T cell receptor beta chains derived from one specimen sequenced in a study of CD8+ T cells in alopecia areata. RNA extraction was followed by reverse transcription into cDNA, which acted as the sequencing template. The data were produced by immunoSEQ multiplex PCR, yet TCRdb's version contains in-frame clones alone and is incomplete. The data show 150,000 to 190,000 clones, under 60% seen once. The sequencing used CD8+ T cells sorted from blood, collected at week 0. These receptors all stem from a human donor with alopecia areata.

The CDR3 DNA follows: TGTGCCAGCAGCTTCGGAGACACCGGGGAGCTGTTTTTT. It is translated as CASSFGDTGELFF. The chain combines TRBV5-6 with TRBJ2-2, with D hard to call. Germline CDR1 reads SGHDT; CDR2 reads YYEEEE. The CDR3 consists of 13 residues. V dropped 2 bases and J dropped 3 bases, with 5 bases sitting between them.

J is TRBJ1-6 and V is TRBV4-3, with D possibly TRBD1 on 6 matching bases. Trimming pared 0 bases from V and 10 bases from J, leaving 16 bases between. There are 16 residues in the CDR3. Germline values: CDR1 LGHNA, CDR2 YSLEER. This CDR3 is CASSQDAPGVGSPLHF. CDR3 bases: TGCGCCAGCAGCCAAGATGCACCAGGGGTGGGATCACCCCTCCACTTT.

The chain has TRBV5-1 and TRBJ2-7; no firm D call. The germline CDR1 and CDR2 sequences are SGHRS and YFSETQ. This CDR3 region has 13 residues. Trimming shortened V by 2 bases and J by 7 bases, and 13 bases separated the two germline ends. CDR3 amino acids: CASSLRQSGEQYF. CDR3 coding DNA: TGCGCCAGCAGCTTACGGCAGAGTGGGGAGCAGTACTTC. Supplemented by reference TRBV5-1 and TRBJ2-7, the full variable domain reads KAGVTQTPRYLIKTRGQQVTLSCSPISGHRSVSWYQQTPGQGLQFLFEYFSETQRNKGNFPGRFSGRQFSNSRSEMNVSTLELGDSALYLCASSLRQSGEQYFGPGTRLTVT.

V usage is TRBV19 and J usage is TRBJ2-7, with 7 bases that match TRBD2. The CDR3 runs 14 residues. J gave up 3 bases and V 6 bases, and 8 bases lay outside the gene matches. Germline assignment: CDR1 LNHDA and CDR2 SQIVND (reference sequence). CDR3 coding DNA: TGTGCCAGTAGCCGGACGAGCGGGGACTACGAGCAGTACTTC. Translation: CASSRTSGDYEQYF.

The rearrangement links TRBV5-6 to TRBJ2-7; 8 positions agree with TRBD1. V shed 4 bases and J 7 bases; nucleotides not matched to a gene: 7. This CDR3 spans 13 amino acids. CDR1 and CDR2 from the germline V gene are SGHDT and YYEEEE. CDR3 in DNA: TGTGCCAGCAGCATCGCCAGGGGGCGTGAGCAGTACTTC. It yields the protein CASSIARGREQYF.

This clone showed up just a few times. The rearrangement uses TRBV29-1 and TRBJ1-1; D is unclear. Germline CDR1 and CDR2: SQVTM and ANQGSEA. Between the trimmed V and J ends, which lost 5 bases and 3 bases, there was a span of 13 bases. The CDR3 sequence is 13 residues long. CDR3 loop: CSVMEDSDTEAFF. The CDR3 DNA reads as TGCAGCGTTATGGAGGATTCGGACACTGAAGCTTTCTTT.

Concerning this clone itself: An end of the junction does not agree with germline; a read error may underlie this. V gene TRBV4-1 combines with J gene TRBJ2-1, with D possibly matching TRBD1 (5 bases). CDR1 is MGHRA and CDR2 is YSYEKL in the germline V gene. The CDR3 has 10 residues. For the CDR3, the DNA is TGCGCCAGCAGCCAAGGGGGCAGGGTCTTC. It specifies CASSQGGRVF.

The chain joins TRBV7-2 to TRBJ1-1; weak D call: TRBD1 (5 bases). The length of the CDR3 is 14 residues. V lost 5 bases and J 10 bases, leaving 20 bases between the germline ends. Looked up from germline, CDR1 is SGHTA and CDR2 is FQGNSA. As DNA, the CDR3 is TGTGCCAGCAGCCAACGTACCCTCGGGGGTGGAGCTTTCTTT. It yields the protein CASSQRTLGGGAFF. The whole variable domain, remainder taken from reference TRBV7-2 and TRBJ1-1, is GAGVSQSPSNKVTEKGKDVELRCDPISGHTALYWYRQSLGQGLEFLIYFQGNSAPDKSGLPSDRFSAERTGGSVSTLTIQRTQQEDSAVYLCASSQRTLGGGAFFGQGTRLTVV.

The gene calls are TRBV7-9 and TRBJ2-2; 7 bases are a match to TRBD1. The CDR3 sequence is 15 residues long. Germline trimming cut 2 bases from V and 1 base from J; bases unmatched to any gene: 1. Germline V gene data show CDR1 as SEHNR and CDR2 as FQNEAQ (reference sequence). The CDR3 DNA follows: TGTGCCAGCAGCTTACGACAGGGGAACACCGGGGAGCTGTTTTTT. Residues: CASSLRQGNTGELFF.

This chain connects TRBV9 to TRBJ2-2; D call uncertain. The CDR3 totals 14 residues. V was trimmed by 4 bases and J by 8 bases, leaving 15 bases between them. Germline values: CDR1 SGDLS, CDR2 YYNGEE. Written as DNA, the CDR3 is TGTGCCAGCAGCCCCCGAACACCCAAAGGGGAGCTGTTTTTT. This encodes CASSPRTPKGELFF.

The chain joins TRBV29-1 to TRBJ1-2, with TRBD1 identical over 8 bases. There are 13 residues in the CDR3. With V trimmed by 0 bases and J by 4 bases, 1 base remained unmatched. Germline V CDR1 and CDR2: SQVTM, ANQGSEA. CDR3 loop: CSVEEDRVYGYTF. The CDR3 bases are TGCAGCGTTGAAGAGGACAGGGTCTATGGCTACACCTTC.

This chain connects TRBV9 to TRBJ2-3; D gene uncertain. Per germline, CDR1 SGDLS and CDR2 YYNGEE. Trimming took off 0 bases at V and 5 bases at J, with 16 bases between the two ends. The CDR3 is made up of 16 amino acids. In nucleotides, the CDR3 is TGTGCCAGCAGCGTAGATTGGCGACCCATCGGAGATACGCAGTATTTT. Its translation: CASSVDWRPIGDTQYF.

The CDR3 nucleotides are TGTGCCAGTAGTATCGGTCGAGCCAGCCAAGAGACCCAGTACTTC. It specifies CASSIGRASQETQYF. This chain joins TRBV19 and TRBJ2-5; D uncertain. The CDR3 loop spans 15 amino acids. Germline V gene data show CDR1 as LNHDA and CDR2 as SQIVND (reference sequence). V shed 3 bases and J shed 1 base, with 12 bases lying between them.

There are a few counts of this clone. CDR3 DNA: TGCAGCGTTGAAGATAGGGGACAGGGCCACGAGCAGTACTTC. This encodes CSVEDRGQGHEQYF. V is TRBV29-1 and J is TRBJ2-7, with 9 bases identical to TRBD1. This CDR3 comprises 14 residues. Germline CDR1 is SQVTM and CDR2 is ANQGSEA. V lost 0 bases, J lost 5 bases, and 5 bases stayed unmatched.

The rearrangement links TRBV5-1 to TRBJ1-2, with D maybe TRBD1 (6 bases). The CDR3 runs 18 residues. Deletions cut 4 bases from V and 0 bases from J, with 22 bases between. Germline lookup yields CDR1 SGHRS and CDR2 YFSETQ. This CDR3 reads CASSDHRDTMTANYGYTF. CDR3 nucleotide sequence: TGCGCCAGCAGCGATCACCGGGACACTATGACAGCTAACTATGGCTACACCTTC.

This clone was detected only a few times. This CDR3 is CARNPHTGELFF. As DNA, the CDR3 is TGTGCCAGGAACCCCCACACCGGGGAGCTGTTTTTT. The J gene is TRBJ2-2, the V gene TRBV6-4; D uncertain. Germline-derived CDR1 and CDR2 are MRHNA and SNTAGT. This CDR3 region has 12 residues. V was clipped by 9 bases and J by 3 bases, with 8 bases between them.

The chain links TRBV30 to TRBJ1-2, with TRBD1 as a possible D gene (5 bases). The CDR3 has 17 residues. Germline CDR1 GTSNPN, CDR2 SVGIG (reference sequence). Trimming took off 4 bases at V and 0 bases at J, with 21 bases between the two ends. DNA for the CDR3: TGTGCCTGGATCCCCGATGAGGTATCGGGGCCTAACTATGGCTACACCTTC. Protein: CAWIPDEVSGPNYGYTF.

CDR3 residues: CASSLHRTSGDRTQYF. The CDR3 nucleotides are TGTGCCAGCAGCCTCCACCGGACCAGCGGGGATCGGACCCAGTACTTC. The rearrangement joins TRBV13 to TRBJ2-5; 7 bases match TRBD2. The trim removed 5 bases at V and 7 bases at J, leaving 16 bases unmatched. Germline assignment: CDR1 PRHDT and CDR2 FYEKMQ (reference sequence). The CDR3 spans 16 residues.

Points on this clone: A far larger clone is only one base removed, so a read error is likely. V and J are TRBV7-2 and TRBJ1-1; D is uncertain. Germline V CDR1 and CDR2: SGHTA, FQGNSA. CDR3 length equals 13 residues. The CDR3 spells CAISPNRNTEAFF. The CDR3 bases are TGTGCCATCAGCCCTAATAGGAACACTGAAGCTTTCTTT.

This sequence joins TRBV30 and TRBJ1-2, with 7 bases that match TRBD1. The length of the CDR3 is 12 residues. Per the germline V gene, CDR1 is GTSNPN and CDR2 is SVGIG (reference sequence). With V trimmed by 8 bases and J by 6 bases, 9 bases remained unmatched. CDR3 region: CASEAGGDGYTF. For the CDR3, the DNA is TGTGCCAGTGAGGCAGGGGGAGATGGCTACACCTTC. The entire variable domain, with the rest obtained from reference TRBV30 and TRBJ1-2, is as follows: SQTIHQWPATLVQPVGSPLSLECTVEGTSNPNLYWYRQAAGRGLQLLFYSVGIGQISSEVPQNLSASRPQDRQFILSSKKLLLSDSGFYLCASEAGGDGYTFGSGTRLTVV.

The chain carries TRBV20-1 and TRBJ1-2; no firm D call. This CDR3 region has 11 residues. Per germline, CDR1 DFQATT and CDR2 SNEGSKA (reference sequence). Trimming removed 4 bases from V and 7 bases from J, with 10 bases in between. The CDR3, as DNA: TGCAGTGCTAATGGGCAAGGTGGCTACACCTTC. Translation: CSANGQGGYTF.

The J gene is TRBJ1-1, the V gene TRBV27; D ambiguous. The V end lost 3 bases, the J end lost 8 bases, and 7 bases lay between the germline ends. CDR3 length: 11 amino acids. Germline V lookup: CDR1 MNHEY, CDR2 SMNVEV (reference sequence). The CDR3 sequence: CASSFGREAFF. CDR3 sequence (DNA): TGTGCCAGCAGTTTCGGCAGGGAAGCTTTCTTT.

This clone was seen more than once but under ten times. Other DNA sequences from this sample encode an identical CDR3 as well. This sequence joins TRBV29-1 and TRBJ1-1; D is unresolved. Looked up from germline, CDR1 is SQVTM and CDR2 is ANQGSEA. Trimming removed 4 bases from V and 2 bases from J, with 5 bases in between. The CDR3 consists of 11 residues. CDR3 sequence reads: CSVASNTEAFF. The CDR3 bases are TGCAGCGTTGCCTCTAACACTGAAGCTTTCTTT.

This clone was observed a few times. The gene calls are TRBV7-3 and TRBJ1-1, with 7 bases lining up with TRBD1. V gave up 3 bases and J gave up 7 bases; unmatched junction bases: 5. This CDR3 contains 13 residues. Germline CDR1 SGHTA, CDR2 FQGTGA. The CDR3 loop is CASSFGTANEAFF. DNA of the CDR3: TGTGCCAGCAGCTTCGGGACAGCTAATGAAGCTTTCTTT. The variable domain in full, with the rest retrieved from reference TRBV7-3 and TRBJ1-1, is GAGVSQTPSNKVTEKGKYVELRCDPISGHTALYWYRQSLGQGPEFLIYFQGTGAADDSGLPNDRFFAVRPEGSVSTLKIQRTERGDSAVYLCASSFGTANEAFFGQGTRLTVV.

This clone occurred a few times. CDR3 in DNA: TGCGCCAGCAGCCCACCCCGGACAGGGGAGGGCACAGATACGCAGTATTTT. Protein: CASSPPRTGEGTDTQYF. The chain employs TRBV5-1 and TRBJ2-3; TRBD1 aligns across 9 bases. The CDR3 sequence is 17 residues long. The germline CDR1 and CDR2 sequences are SGHRS and YFSETQ. The V and J ends lost 4 bases and 1 base, in that order; junction bases with no gene match: 10.

The chain is built from TRBV9 and TRBJ2-3; no reliable D call. Trimming pared 1 base from V and 0 bases from J, leaving 12 bases between. CDR1 SGDLS and CDR2 YYNGEE come from the germline V gene. The CDR3 loop spans 16 amino acids. This CDR3 reads CASSVRGQSSTDTQYF. The CDR3 region has the DNA TGTGCCAGCAGCGTAAGAGGTCAGAGTAGCACAGATACGCAGTATTTT.

J is TRBJ1-1 and V is TRBV20-1; D remains ambiguous. Trimming pared 5 bases from V and 7 bases from J, leaving 11 bases between. CDR3 length: 11 residues. Germline CDR1 is DFQATT and CDR2 is SNEGSKA (reference sequence). In DNA form, the CDR3 reads TGCAGTGCTGAGAGAGGCAGTGAAGCTTTCTTT. Translating gives CSAERGSEAFF.